The 10 T cell receptor beta chains listed next were all sequenced from one sample in a study of breast tumors, draining lymph nodes, adjacent tissues. Breast cancer patients provided tissue from their axillary draining lymph nodes. TCRdb re-analysed the multiplex PCR reads in MiXCR, keeping a single row per CDR3 protein. The sample lists under 350,000 distinct CDR3 sequences, over 30% seen once, with 1.1% in the top ten. The sequenced sample was axillary lymph node tissue. Source of these receptors: a female donor with breast cancer. Some clones in this sample may be carry-over from other donors' samples.

Ten or more counts support this clonotype. The V and J genes are TRBV6-1 and TRBJ1-3; 9 nucleotides line up with TRBD1. The V gene's germline CDR1 is MNHNS and CDR2 SASEGT. The CDR3 covers 15 residues. Unmatched junction bases numbered 3, after V lost 4 bases and J lost 2 bases. For the CDR3, the DNA is TGTGCCAGCAGTGCGGGACAGGGTCCTGGAAACACCATATATTTT. Its translation is CASSAGQGPGNTIYF.

This clonotype was seen more than once but under ten times. This chain joins TRBV3-1 and TRBJ1-5; no clear D gene. CDR1 and CDR2 from the germline V gene are LGHDT and YNNKEL (reference sequence). The CDR3 totals 15 residues. V was pared by 4 bases and J by 0 bases, with 10 bases between. CDR3 residues: CASSLGRTSNQPQHF. Written as DNA, the CDR3 is TGTGCCAGCAGCCTCGGACGAACTAGCAATCAGCCCCAGCATTTT.

This clonotype was observed at least ten times. The rearrangement joins TRBV5-8 to TRBJ2-1, with 12 bases identical to TRBD2. The CDR3 is made up of 19 amino acids. Germline CDR1 reads SGHTS; CDR2 reads YDEGEE. V dropped 4 bases and J dropped 4; count of bases not matched to a gene: 15. For the CDR3, the DNA is TGTGCCAGCAGCGCCCAGGGCCTAGCGGGAGGGCGGGGTTACAATGAGCAGTTCTTC. Translation gives CASSAQGLAGGRGYNEQFF.

This clonotype was seen ten or more times. The CDR3 DNA is TGTGCCAGCAGTTACTCGATAGAGACCCAGTACTTC. Protein: CASSYSIETQYF. The gene calls are TRBV6-6 and TRBJ2-5, with unresolved D. V lost 0 bases, J lost 4 bases, and 3 bases lay in between. The CDR3 runs to 12 residues. Looked up from germline, CDR1 is MNHNY and CDR2 is SVGAGI (reference sequence).

This clonotype was picked up one time. The chain employs TRBV7-2 and TRBJ2-5; 7 bases match TRBD1. Germline V gene sequence: CDR1 SGHTA, CDR2 FQGNSA. The V gene end was trimmed by 5 bases and the J gene end by 4 bases; junction bases not matched to a gene: 4. The CDR3 has 13 residues. CDR3 loop: CASSPRGSETQYF. In DNA form, the CDR3 reads TGTGCCAGCAGCCCCAGGGGGTCAGAGACCCAGTACTTC.

This clonotype was observed many times. The chain links TRBV5-4 to TRBJ2-7; tentative D call: TRBD1 (7 bases). Trimming stripped 4 bases from V and 3 bases from J, with 14 bases between. The CDR3 has 14 amino acids. In germline, CDR1 is SGHNT, CDR2 YYREEE (reference sequence). The CDR3 DNA sequence: TGTGCCAGCAGCATGGCGGGGACAGTCTACGAGCAGTACTTC. Amino acids: CASSMAGTVYEQYF.

This clonotype turned up a few times. The chain joins TRBV30 to TRBJ1-3; maybe TRBD1 (6 bases). CDR3 length: 15 amino acids. Trimming pared 4 bases from V and 4 bases from J, leaving 17 bases between. Germline V gene sequence: CDR1 GTSNPN, CDR2 SVGIG (reference sequence). In DNA, the CDR3 is TGTGCCTGGACCTCGGGGGCAGGGTGGGGAAACACCATATATTTT. Translation gives CAWTSGAGWGNTIYF.

V usage is TRBV7-2 and J usage is TRBJ2-3; TRBD2 matches at 12 bases. Germline assignment: CDR1 SGHTA and CDR2 FQGNSA. The J segment lost 3 bases and the V segment lost 3 bases, leaving 4 bases of the junction unmatched. CDR3 length equals 16 residues. CDR3 protein: CASSLPSGRATDTQYF. CDR3 sequence (DNA): TGTGCCAGCAGCTTGCCTAGCGGGAGGGCAACAGATACGCAGTATTTT.

This clonotype was found many times. The rearrangement joins TRBV7-8 to TRBJ2-7, with 14 bases fitting TRBD2. V lost 5 bases and J lost 6; bases outside the gene matches: 9. Per the germline V gene, CDR1 is SGHVS and CDR2 is FQNEAQ. The CDR3 loop spans 16 amino acids. The CDR3 DNA sequence: TGTGCCAGCAGCACCCCGGGACTAGCGGGAGTAGGCGAGCAGTACTTC. This sequence encodes CASSTPGLAGVGEQYF. Supplemented by reference TRBV7-8 and TRBJ2-7, the full variable domain reads GAGVSQSPRYKVAKRGQDVALRCDPISGHVSLFWYQQALGQGPEFLTYFQNEAQLDKSGLPSDRFFAERPEGSVSTLKIQRTQQEDSAVYLCASSTPGLAGVGEQYFGPGTRLTVT.

As for this clonotype: This may be a read error: a much more frequent sequence differs by one nucleotide. The chain recombines TRBV12-3 or TRBV12-4 with TRBJ2-1; D gene ambiguous. The CDR3 loop spans 16 amino acids. The V end was cut by 3 bases, the J end by 9 bases, with 21 bases between. The CDR3 protein is CASSFGQVEIPFEQFF. CDR3 DNA: TGTGCCAGCAGTTTCGGTCAGGTTGAGATCCCATTTGAGCAGTTCTTC.